A selection of T cell receptor beta chains follows, all from one sample in a study of glioma-infiltrating T cells after dendritic cell vaccination. Repertoires were generated with immunoSEQ multiplex PCR, while TCRdb's copy carries only in-frame clones and drops some. The sample lists more than 95,000 clones; approximately 84% were seen once. Material: blood, obtained after dendritic cell vaccination. Receptors were obtained from a human donor with glioblastoma. CDR3s include the opening cysteine and the closing phenylalanine or tryptophan. The D gene is left open where the match is weak. Some rows mark clone size as missing; the rest say once, few, many or name a class of expanded clone.

v_call,d_call,clone_size,j_call,cdr3_nt,cdr3_aa
TRBV5-1,TRBD1,once,TRBJ1-2,TGCGCCAGCAGCGCGCGCGACAGGGAACGGGCGGGCTATGGCTACACCTTC,CASSARDRERAGYGYTF
TRBV7-8,.,.,TRBJ2-7,TGTGCCAGCAGCACTTCTTCGGGGATGGGTTACGAGCAGTACTTC,CASSTSSGMGYEQYF
TRBV10-3,.,.,TRBJ2-5,TGTGCCATCAGTGAGTCGAAGACTGATTGGCAAGAGACCCAGTACTTC,CAISESKTDWQETQYF
TRBV28,.,.,TRBJ1-2,TGTGCCCTGCGGGGGGGGTATGGCTACACCTTC,CALRGGYGYTF
TRBV28,.,.,TRBJ2-7,TGTGCCAGCATGGGGACATTCTCCTACGAGCAGTACTTC,CASMGTFSYEQYF
TRBV28,.,.,TRBJ2-7,TGTGCCAGCAGTTTATACGGTGAAACCTACGAGCAGTACTTC,CASSLYGETYEQYF
TRBV21-1,.,.,TRBJ2-7,TGTGCCAGCAACCCGGGACAGGTTACCTACGAGCAGTACTTC,CASNPGQVTYEQYF
TRBV6-6,.,.,TRBJ2-7,TGTGCCAGCCAGCGCCACTACGAGCAGTACTTC,CASQRHYEQYF
TRBV28,.,.,TRBJ2-7,TGTGCCAGCAGTAGTTTGATGGTTACCAGGGCCCCTCCCTACGAGCAGTACTTC,CASSSLMVTRAPPYEQYF
TRBV5-1,TRBD1,.,TRBJ1-2,TGCGCCAGCAGCTTAGGGACAGGGATAGTCGGCTACACCTTC,CASSLGTGIVGYTF
TRBV18,.,.,TRBJ2-3,TGTGCCAGCTCACCGTGGAGACCAGATAGCACAGATACGCAGTATTTT,CASSPWRPDSTDTQYF
TRBV6-1,TRBD1,.,TRBJ1-1,TGTGCCAGCAATTCCGGGACAGGGGGCGGTACTGAAGCTTTCTTT,CASNSGTGGGTEAFF
TRBV10-3,.,few,TRBJ1-1,TGTGCCATCAGTCACCATGAAGGGAGGGCAAACACTGAAGCTTTCTTT,CAISHHEGRANTEAFF
TRBV2,.,few,TRBJ1-5,TGTGCCGGTAGTCGAGAGGGAGGAATCCAGCCCCAGCATTTT,CAGSREGGIQPQHF
TRBV5-1,TRBD1,.,TRBJ1-2,TGCGCCAGCAGCACCGGGACAGGCGATGGCTACACCTTC,CASSTGTGDGYTF
TRBV2,TRBD1,few,TRBJ2-2,TGTGCCAGCAGTGCTCGTATGCATTTCTTGGGACAGGGAAACACCGGGGAGCTGTTTTTT,CASSARMHFLGQGNTGELFF
TRBV19,.,.,TRBJ1-5,TGTGCCAGTACCTCAATCCGCGGGAATCAGCCCCAGCATTTT,CASTSIRGNQPQHF
TRBV7-3,TRBD2,.,TRBJ2-2,TGTGCCAGCAGCTTGGGCCAGCGGGGAAACACCGGGGAGCTGTTTTTT,CASSLGQRGNTGELFF
TRBV6-5,TRBD1,.,TRBJ1-2,TGTGCCAGCAAAACAGGGGCAGCTAACTATGGCTACACCTTC,CASKTGAANYGYTF
TRBV18,.,.,TRBJ2-6,TGTGCCAGCTTTGGAGGGGCCCACTCTGGGGCCAACGTCCTGACTTTC,CASFGGAHSGANVLTF
TRBV6-5,.,.,TRBJ1-5,TGTGCCAGCAGTTATGAGTTGGGAGGTCAGCCCCAGCATTTT,CASSYELGGQPQHF
TRBV10-1,.,.,TRBJ1-5,TGCGCCAGCAGAATTTGGACAGACCTAAACAATCAGCCCCAGCATTTT,CASRIWTDLNNQPQHF
TRBV5-4,.,.,TRBJ1-1,TGTGCCAGCAGCTTCACGGGGGAGTCTGAAGCTTTCTTT,CASSFTGESEAFF
TRBV28,.,.,TRBJ2-5,TGTGCCAGCAGCCTGGGGATGGGAGGAGAGACCCAGTACTTC,CASSLGMGGETQYF
TRBV27,TRBD2,.,TRBJ2-7,TGTGCCAGCAGTTTATCGAGCGGGAACACCTACGAGCAGTACTTC,CASSLSSGNTYEQYF
TRBV2,TRBD2,.,TRBJ2-3,TGTGCCAGCATGAGCGGGAGGGCTCGGGGAGATACGCAGTATTTT,CASMSGRARGDTQYF
TRBV21-1,.,.,TRBJ1-1,TGTGCCAGCAGAACGACAGGGCGTGAAGCTTTCTTT,CASRTTGREAFF
TRBV19,.,.,TRBJ1-5,TGTGCCAGTAGTATCTTACCAGGGGATCAGCCCCAGCATTTT,CASSILPGDQPQHF
TRBV6-6,.,few,TRBJ2-7,TGTGCCAGCAGTCTAGATCCTAGCTCCGAGCAGTACTTC,CASSLDPSSEQYF
TRBV2,.,.,TRBJ2-1,TGTGCCAGCAGCGTCCTAGGAAATGAGCAGTTCTTC,CASSVLGNEQFF
TRBV5-1,TRBD2,once,TRBJ2-2,TGCGCTTCGAGGGAGGGGACTAGCGAGGACACCGGGGAGCTGTTTTTT,CASREGTSEDTGELFF
TRBV30,.,once,TRBJ1-1,TGTGCCTGGAGTGTAATAGTGAGCACTGAAGCTTTCTTT,CAWSVIVSTEAFF
TRBV5-1,TRBD2,.,TRBJ2-1,TGCGCCAGCACGGTAGCGGGAGGTTCCTACAATGAGCAGTTCTTC,CASTVAGGSYNEQFF
TRBV27,TRBD2,.,TRBJ2-7,TGTGCCAGCAGTTTGCAGGCTAGCGGGCTTCCCTACGAGCAGTACTTC,CASSLQASGLPYEQYF
TRBV2,.,.,TRBJ1-6,TGTGCCAGCAGTGCCCAGGGCGGGACCGGGAATTCACCCCTCCACTTT,CASSAQGGTGNSPLHF
TRBV28,.,once,TRBJ2-7,TGTGCCAGCAGCGAGACAGGACGCGACTCCTACGAGCAGTACTTC,CASSETGRDSYEQYF
TRBV7-9,TRBD1,.,TRBJ2-1,TGTGCCAGCAGACCTATCGACAGGGTGCGTCACAATGAGCAGTTCTTC,CASRPIDRVRHNEQFF
TRBV27,TRBD1,.,TRBJ2-7,TGTGCCAGCAGTTTGGACAGGGACTACGAGCAGTACTTC,CASSLDRDYEQYF
TRBV11-2,TRBD1,.,TRBJ1-1,TGTGCCAGCAGCGCCAGGACAGGGTCCATGAACACTGAAGCTTTCTTT,CASSARTGSMNTEAFF
TRBV7-3,TRBD1,.,TRBJ1-2,TGTGCCAGCAGCTCGGAACAGGGGGCTGGCTACACCTTC,CASSSEQGAGYTF
TRBV6-5,.,.,TRBJ1-1,TGTGCCAGCAGTAACTACAGGAGAAGTGAAGCTTTCTTT,CASSNYRRSEAFF
TRBV2,TRBD2,.,TRBJ2-1,TGTGCCAGCAGTGAAGGCGGGGGGGCGGGCAATGAGCAGTTCTTC,CASSEGGGAGNEQFF
TRBV27,.,.,TRBJ2-1,TGTGCCAGCAAGGTTAGCGACTCCTACAATGAGCAGTTCTTC,CASKVSDSYNEQFF
TRBV19,TRBD1,.,TRBJ2-5,TGTGCCAGTAGTGACTGGACAGGGAGGATCCAAGAGACCCAGTACTTC,CASSDWTGRIQETQYF
TRBV28,TRBD1,.,TRBJ1-5,TGTGCCAGCAGTTTATTCCAGGGGGGTCAGCCCCAGCATTTT,CASSLFQGGQPQHF
TRBV2,TRBD1,.,TRBJ2-3,TGTGCCAGCAGAGAGGGACAGGGCTCAGATACGCAGTATTTT,CASREGQGSDTQYF
TRBV7-9,.,.,TRBJ2-7,TGTGCCAGCAGCCCAAGTTTCGGGATGAGCTCCTACGAGCAGTACTTC,CASSPSFGMSSYEQYF
TRBV18,.,.,TRBJ1-2,TGTGCCAGCTCACCACCAGGGGGAGATGGCTACACCTTC,CASSPPGGDGYTF
TRBV6-5,.,few,TRBJ1-3,TGTGCCAGCAGTTACTCGGCCAGGGGCTCTGGAAACACCATATATTTT,CASSYSARGSGNTIYF
TRBV11-2,.,.,TRBJ2-7,TGTGCCAGCAGCTCCCGACACGCCGGCGAGCAGTACTTC,CASSSRHAGEQYF
TRBV28,TRBD2,.,TRBJ2-7,TGTGCCAGCAGTTTAGGGACTAGCGGGGGGAACTCCTACGAGCAGTACTTC,CASSLGTSGGNSYEQYF
TRBV9,TRBD2,.,TRBJ2-1,TGTGCCAGCAGCGTAGCTGGTCTAGCGGGGGGCAATGAGCAGTTCTTC,CASSVAGLAGGNEQFF
TRBV18,.,.,TRBJ1-1,TGTGCCACCACTCGGGGGTTGGGCTCCCTTGAAGCTTTCTTT,CATTRGLGSLEAFF
TRBV19,TRBD2,.,TRBJ2-5,TGTGCCAGTAGTATTTCGGGAGCGGGGCAAGAGACCCAGTACTTC,CASSISGAGQETQYF
TRBV7-9,TRBD1,.,TRBJ2-7,TGTGCCAGCAGCCCGGGACAGTATAGCTCCTACGAGCAGTACTTC,CASSPGQYSSYEQYF
TRBV18,.,once,TRBJ2-7,TGTGCCAGCTCACCATGGGACAACTCCTACGAGCAGTACTTC,CASSPWDNSYEQYF
TRBV10-2,TRBD2,.,TRBJ2-5,TGCGCCAGCAGTGAGTTCCGACTAGCGGGGATTCAAGAGACCCAGTACTTC,CASSEFRLAGIQETQYF
TRBV28,.,.,TRBJ2-7,TGTGCCAGCAGTAGGATGACAGCGATCGGCGACGAGCAGTACTTC,CASSRMTAIGDEQYF
TRBV9,TRBD2,.,TRBJ2-7,TGTGCCAGCAGCGTAGGGGCGGGGGTGTCCTACGAGCAGTACTTC,CASSVGAGVSYEQYF